This T cell receptor (beta chain) was recovered during a study of CD8+CD57+ T cells in acquired aplastic anemia. Genomic DNA was employed as the template in profiling TCR beta VDJ and CDR3. TCRdb reanalysed the reads using MiXCR and keeps one entry per CDR3 protein. Among approximately 250,000 distinct CDR3 sequences, less than 85% were seen once, and the ten largest hold 40% to 55%. V was trimmed by 8 bases and J by 14 bases, leaving 27 bases between them. Germline values: CDR1 SEHNR, CDR2 FQNEAQ (reference sequence). CDR3 length: 14 residues. Sequencing involved patients with CD8+CD57+ cell expansion previously shown by flow cytometry. Each patient gave a blood sample that was collected before any therapy had been received.

The rearrangement uses TRBV7-9 and TRBJ2-5; D tentatively reads TRBD1 or TRBD2 (5 bases each). Material: sorted CD4+, CD8+, or CD8+CD57+ T cells (not recorded which) from PBMCs. The clonotype comes from a human donor with aplastic anemia. The CDR3 bases are TGTGCCAGCTCAAGAGGGGCCGACCCCGAGAAACACTACTTC. This codes for CASSRGADPEKHYF.